The source of this T cell receptor beta chain is a study of blood T cell repertoires in COVID-19 (dated by TCRdb to the early 2020s). With regard to the full study: Samples covering the acute and convalescent phases of COVID-19 were provided by collaborators in the United States, Italy and Spain. Samples came from the ongoing ImmuneRACE study (first 160 participants) plus 1,254 subjects from 6 global collaborators. A freely available public database, intended as a resource for researchers studying the immune response to SARS-CoV-2, is where the repertoires were released. Nearly every sample came with metadata listing a de-identified subject ID, COVID-19 status, age in years and sex. Subjects who had been exposed to COVID-19, were actively infected with it, or had recovered from it provided the deeply sampled blood TCRbeta repertoires that made up the dataset. The material from the prospective study consisted of cDNA or gDNA derived from T cells, B-cell-depleted T cells, or PBMCs. HLA class I and class II types, where available, came from metadata supplied by the sample provider rather than from assay-based typing. What the research found in general, with its limitations: How much clinical and demographic metadata was included differed by source and by participant, and the metadata was provided uncurated.

Participants in the prospective study were enrolled through a virtual design, were aged roughly 18 to 95 years, and lived in about 25 United States geographic areas. In the prospective study, participants were assigned to cohorts based on the clinical history participants reported in a screening survey and a study questionnaire. Each participant in the prospective study had whole blood, serum and a nasopharyngeal or oropharyngeal swab collected by mobile phlebotomists. Over a roughly 2-month period, participants in the prospective study had the option of providing additional blood draws and questionnaires. Before DNA extraction, prospective study blood samples were shipped either frozen or at room temperature. TCRbeta CDR3 regions were amplified from genomic DNA using the immunoSEQ Assay, a bias-controlled multiplex PCR. For the original study's pipeline: The number of nucleated cells in each sample was estimated by amplification of reference gene primers within the assay. To quantify the absolute abundance of each unique TCRbeta CDR3 rearrangement, sequence reads were collapsed and filtered. For each sample, productive Simpson clonality was calculated as the square root of Simpson's diversity index across productive rearrangements. TCRdb limited this immuneACCESS table to in-frame rearrangements with V and J called. A share of clones is missing; checked studies link under half to unresolved V genes, and the rest is unexplained. V, J and clone size were drawn from that table, and D and trimming were deduced from the DNA. The sample table records almost 400,000 clones; approximately 90% of these occur just once. Jointly, the top ten make up approximately 0.96% of the sample.

Comments on this clone: Which antigen it targets is not known. Base qualities were left out, and no much larger clone turns up one base away.

The V end gives up 4 bases and the J end 7 bases, leaving 7 bases in the junction not matched to a gene. CDR1 and CDR2, looked up from the germline V gene, are SGHVS and FNYEAQ. The CDR3 starts with the cysteine, ends with the phenylalanine, and has 14 residues. The sequence is cut down to CDR3 DNA, 42 bases in frame from base 1. The chain was built from TRBV7-6 and TRBJ2-7, with TRBD1 identical over 10 junction bases. The sample was PBMCs or T cells enriched from blood (not recorded which). The sequence derives from a woman in her twenties or thirties with acute COVID-19. The base sequence is TGTGCCAGCAGCTACGACGACAGGGGGCAAGAGCAGTACTTC. This gives the protein CASSYDDRGQEQYF.